The 6 T cell receptor beta chains below all came from one sample that was sequenced in a study of blood T cell repertoires in COVID-19. The repertoire was sequenced with immunoSEQ multiplex PCR; TCRdb's copy has only in-frame clones and lacks some. The sample includes more than 95,000 clones, 90% to 95% seen only once; the top ten take 6%. The specimen was peripheral blood. The receptors derive from a human donor in a cohort sampled during active COVID-19.

The chain links TRBV19 to TRBJ2-3; 10 nucleotides align to TRBD1. CDR3 length: 15 residues. CDR1 is LNHDA and CDR2 is SQIVND in the germline V gene (reference sequence). J lost 4 bases, V lost 3 bases, and 4 bases had no gene match. The CDR3 sequence is CASSMGDRGADTQYF. The CDR3 nucleotides read TGTGCCAGTAGTATGGGGGACAGGGGTGCAGATACGCAGTATTTT.

The gene calls are TRBV5-6 and TRBJ2-7, with 8 bases identical to TRBD2. Trimming at V came to 3 bases and at J to 3 bases, leaving 11 bases not matched to a gene. The V gene's germline CDR1 is SGHDT and CDR2 YYEEEE. CDR3 length: 16 amino acids. DNA of the CDR3: TGTGCCAGCAGCTCCCGGGGGGGGTATGAGGGCTACGAGCAGTACTTC. Translating it yields CASSSRGGYEGYEQYF.

V is TRBV18 and J is TRBJ2-5; TRBD2 aligns across 12 bases. Trimming removed 6 bases from V and 4 bases from J; junction bases left unmatched: 6. This CDR3 is 15 amino acids long. Germline lookup yields CDR1 KGHSH and CDR2 LQKENI. The CDR3 nucleotides are TGTGCCAGCTCTCTCACTAGCGGGAGGTTAGAGACCCAGTACTTC. Translation: CASSLTSGRLETQYF.

This clone has only a few counts. The chain has TRBV19 and TRBJ1-1; a possible D gene is TRBD1 (6 bases). Per germline, CDR1 LNHDA and CDR2 SQIVND (reference sequence). CDR3 length equals 14 residues. The V end lost 6 bases, the J end lost 1 base, and 12 bases lay between the germline ends. The CDR3 nucleotides read TGTGCCAGTAGAGGGGGACCAAGGAACACTGAAGCTTTCTTT. This sequence encodes CASRGGPRNTEAFF.

The chain links TRBV6-1 to TRBJ2-7; 8 nucleotides agree with TRBD1. J lost 3 bases, V lost 2 bases, and 9 bases had no gene match. The CDR3 totals 16 residues. In germline, CDR1 is MNHNS, CDR2 SASEGT. The CDR3 DNA reads as TGTGCCAGCAGTGAACCCGCAGGGGGCTTAGACTACGAGCAGTACTTC. Protein product: CASSEPAGGLDYEQYF.

The gene calls are TRBV5-6 and TRBJ1-5, with D perhaps TRBD1 (6 bases). With 1 base removed from V and 6 bases from J, the gap between germline ends came to 14 bases. The V gene's germline CDR1 is SGHDT and CDR2 YYEEEE. The CDR3 is 15 residues long. For the CDR3, the DNA is TGTGCCAGCAGCTTGAGTTTACAGGGAAGTCAGCCCCAGCATTTT. It codes for CASSLSLQGSQPQHF.